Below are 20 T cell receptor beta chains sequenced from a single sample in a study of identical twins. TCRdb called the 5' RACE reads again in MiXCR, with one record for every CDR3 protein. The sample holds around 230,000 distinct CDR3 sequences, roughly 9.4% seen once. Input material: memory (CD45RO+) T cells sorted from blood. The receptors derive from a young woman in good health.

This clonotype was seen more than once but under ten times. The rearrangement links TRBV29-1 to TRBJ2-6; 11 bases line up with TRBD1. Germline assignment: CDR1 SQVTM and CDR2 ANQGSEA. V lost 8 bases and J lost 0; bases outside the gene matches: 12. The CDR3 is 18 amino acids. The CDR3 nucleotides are TGCAGCACCCGGGACAGGGGGACTCTTTACTCTGGGGCCAACGTCCTGACTTTC. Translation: CSTRDRGTLYSGANVLTF.

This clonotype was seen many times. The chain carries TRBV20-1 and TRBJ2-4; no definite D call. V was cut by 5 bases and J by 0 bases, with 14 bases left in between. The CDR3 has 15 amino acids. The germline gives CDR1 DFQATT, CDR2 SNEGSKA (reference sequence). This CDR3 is CSALIRGLAKNIQYF. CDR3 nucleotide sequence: TGCAGTGCTCTTATCCGTGGGTTAGCCAAAAACATTCAGTACTTC.

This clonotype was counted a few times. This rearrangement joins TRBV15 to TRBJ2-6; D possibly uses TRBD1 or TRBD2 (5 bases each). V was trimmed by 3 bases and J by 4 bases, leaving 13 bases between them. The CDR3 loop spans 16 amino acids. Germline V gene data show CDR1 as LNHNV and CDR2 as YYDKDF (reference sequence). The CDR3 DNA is TGTGCCACCAGCAGTGACCCGGGGCCCGGGGCCAACGTCCTGACTTTC. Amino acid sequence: CATSSDPGPGANVLTF.

The DNA for the CDR3 is TGTGCCAGCAGCCTAAGGTGGGGCAACTCCTACGAGCAGTACTTC. Encoded protein: CASSLRWGNSYEQYF. This sequence joins TRBV7-2 and TRBJ2-7, with D possibly matching TRBD1 (5 bases). V dropped 5 bases and J dropped 0 bases, with 14 bases sitting between them. The CDR3 is made up of 15 amino acids. CDR1 SGHTA and CDR2 FQGNSA come from the germline V gene.

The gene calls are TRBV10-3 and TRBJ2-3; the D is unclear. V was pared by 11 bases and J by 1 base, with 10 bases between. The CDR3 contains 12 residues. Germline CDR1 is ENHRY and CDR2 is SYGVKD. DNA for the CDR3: TGTGCCCCCCAGAGAGGCACAGATACGCAGTATTTT. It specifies CAPQRGTDTQYF.

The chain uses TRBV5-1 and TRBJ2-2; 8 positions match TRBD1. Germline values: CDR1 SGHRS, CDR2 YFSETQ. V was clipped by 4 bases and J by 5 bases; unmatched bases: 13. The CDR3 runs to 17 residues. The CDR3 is CASSGRYGQGETGELFF. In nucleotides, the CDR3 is TGCGCCAGCAGCGGGAGGTACGGACAGGGAGAAACCGGGGAGCTGTTTTTT.

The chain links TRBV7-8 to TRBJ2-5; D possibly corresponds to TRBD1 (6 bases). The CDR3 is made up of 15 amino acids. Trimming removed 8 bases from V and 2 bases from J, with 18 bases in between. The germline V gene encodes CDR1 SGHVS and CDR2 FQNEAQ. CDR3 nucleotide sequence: TGTGCCAGCGGTAGGGGGAGAATAGGGCAAGAGACCCAGTACTTC. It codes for CASGRGRIGQETQYF.

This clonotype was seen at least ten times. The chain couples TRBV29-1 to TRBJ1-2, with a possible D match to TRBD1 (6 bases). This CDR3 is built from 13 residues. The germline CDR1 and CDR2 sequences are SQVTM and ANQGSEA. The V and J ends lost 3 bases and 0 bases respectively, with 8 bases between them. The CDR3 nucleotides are TGCAGCGTTGACAGGGGACCTAACTATGGCTACACCTTC. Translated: CSVDRGPNYGYTF.

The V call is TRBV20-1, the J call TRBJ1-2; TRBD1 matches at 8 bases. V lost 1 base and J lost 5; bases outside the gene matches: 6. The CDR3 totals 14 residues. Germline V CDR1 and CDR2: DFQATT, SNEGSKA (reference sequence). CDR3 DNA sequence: TGCAGTGCTAGAGTATTAACAGGGGGGTATGGCTACACCTTC. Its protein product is CSARVLTGGYGYTF.

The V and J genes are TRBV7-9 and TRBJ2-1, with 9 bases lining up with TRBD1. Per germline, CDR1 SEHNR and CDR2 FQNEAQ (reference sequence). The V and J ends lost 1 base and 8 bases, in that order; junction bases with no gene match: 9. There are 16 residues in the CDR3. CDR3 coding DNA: TGTGCCAGCAGCTTAGGTTCTTGGACAGGGGAGGATGAGCAGTTCTTC. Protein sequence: CASSLGSWTGEDEQFF.

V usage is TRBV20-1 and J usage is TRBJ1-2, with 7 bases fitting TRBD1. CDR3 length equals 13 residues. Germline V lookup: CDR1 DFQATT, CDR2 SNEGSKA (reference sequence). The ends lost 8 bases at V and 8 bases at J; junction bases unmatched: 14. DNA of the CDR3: TGCAGTAGCGGTGGGGGACAGCCGAGAGGCTACACCTTC. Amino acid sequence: CSSGGGQPRGYTF.

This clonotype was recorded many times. CDR3 sequence reads: CASSLRLARNEQFF. The DNA of the CDR3 is TGTGCCAGCAGCTTAAGACTAGCGCGCAATGAGCAGTTCTTC. J is TRBJ2-1 and V is TRBV5-6; the match to TRBD2 covers 8 bases. Germline V lookup: CDR1 SGHDT, CDR2 YYEEEE. The CDR3 extends over 14 amino acids. V dropped 2 bases and J dropped 6; count of bases not matched to a gene: 4.

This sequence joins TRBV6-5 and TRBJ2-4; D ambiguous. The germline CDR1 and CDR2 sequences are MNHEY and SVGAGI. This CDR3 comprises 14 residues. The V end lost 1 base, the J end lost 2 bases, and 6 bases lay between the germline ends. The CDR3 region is CASSYYLSKNIQYF. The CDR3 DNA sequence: TGTGCCAGCAGTTACTATCTTTCCAAAAACATTCAGTACTTC.

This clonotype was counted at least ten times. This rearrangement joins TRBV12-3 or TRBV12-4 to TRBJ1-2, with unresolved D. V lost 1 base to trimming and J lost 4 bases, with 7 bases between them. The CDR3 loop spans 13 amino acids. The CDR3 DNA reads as TGTGCCAGCAGTTTAGGCATATTCTATGGCTACACCTTC. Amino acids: CASSLGIFYGYTF.

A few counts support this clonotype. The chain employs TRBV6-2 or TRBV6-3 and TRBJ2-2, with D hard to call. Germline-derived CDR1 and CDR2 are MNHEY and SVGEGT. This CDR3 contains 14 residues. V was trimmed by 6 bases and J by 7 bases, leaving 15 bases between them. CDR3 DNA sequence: TGTGCCAGCAGGTCCCCGTTTTCCAGCGGGGAGCTGTTTTTT. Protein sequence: CASRSPFSSGELFF.

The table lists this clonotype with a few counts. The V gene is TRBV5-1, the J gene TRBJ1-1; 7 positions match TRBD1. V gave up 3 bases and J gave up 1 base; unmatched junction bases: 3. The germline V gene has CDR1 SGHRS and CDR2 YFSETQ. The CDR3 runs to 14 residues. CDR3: CASSSQGQNTEAFF. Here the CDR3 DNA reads TGCGCCAGCAGCTCACAGGGGCAGAACACTGAAGCTTTCTTT.

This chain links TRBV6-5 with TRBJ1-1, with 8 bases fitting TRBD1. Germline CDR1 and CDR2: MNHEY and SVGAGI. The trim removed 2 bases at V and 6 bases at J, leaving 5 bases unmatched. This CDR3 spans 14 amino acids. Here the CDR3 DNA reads TGTGCCAGCAGTTACGTACAGGGGGAGGCTGAAGCTTTCTTT. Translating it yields CASSYVQGEAEAFF.

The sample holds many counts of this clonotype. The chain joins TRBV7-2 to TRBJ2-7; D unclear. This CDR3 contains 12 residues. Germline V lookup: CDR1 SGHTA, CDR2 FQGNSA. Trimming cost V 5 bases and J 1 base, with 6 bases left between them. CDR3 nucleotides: TGTGCCAGCAGCCCATTTTCCTACGAGCAGTACTTC. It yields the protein CASSPFSYEQYF.

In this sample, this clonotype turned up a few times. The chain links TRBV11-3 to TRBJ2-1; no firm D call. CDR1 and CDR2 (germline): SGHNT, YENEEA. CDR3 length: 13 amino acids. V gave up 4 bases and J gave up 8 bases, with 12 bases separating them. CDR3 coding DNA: TGTGCCAGCAGCTCAAGGGTCCGGGATGAGCAGTTCTTC. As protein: CASSSRVRDEQFF.

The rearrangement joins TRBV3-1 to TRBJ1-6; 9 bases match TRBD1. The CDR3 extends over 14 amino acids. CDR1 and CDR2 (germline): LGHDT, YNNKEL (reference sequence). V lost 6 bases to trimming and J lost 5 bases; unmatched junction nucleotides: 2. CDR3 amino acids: CASSDRGNNSPLHF. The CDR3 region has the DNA TGTGCCAGCAGTGACAGGGGGAATAATTCACCCCTCCACTTT.